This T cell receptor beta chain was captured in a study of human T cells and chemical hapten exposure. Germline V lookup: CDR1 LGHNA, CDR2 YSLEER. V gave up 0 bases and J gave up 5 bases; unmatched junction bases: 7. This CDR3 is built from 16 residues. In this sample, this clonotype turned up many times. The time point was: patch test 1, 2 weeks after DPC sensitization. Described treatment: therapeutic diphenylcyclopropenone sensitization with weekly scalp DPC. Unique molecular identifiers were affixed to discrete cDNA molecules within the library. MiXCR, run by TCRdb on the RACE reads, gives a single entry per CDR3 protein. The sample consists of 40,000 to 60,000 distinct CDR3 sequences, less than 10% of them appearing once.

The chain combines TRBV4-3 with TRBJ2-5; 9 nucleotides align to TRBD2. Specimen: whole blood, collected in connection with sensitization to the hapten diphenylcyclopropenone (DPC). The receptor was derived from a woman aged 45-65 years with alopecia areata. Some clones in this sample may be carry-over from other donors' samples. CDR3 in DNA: TGCGCCAGCAGCCAAGATGTAGCGGGAGAGTTCGAGACCCAGTACTTC. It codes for CASSQDVAGEFETQYF.